A selection of T cell receptor beta chains follows, all from one sample in a study of shared clonotypes between healthy human individuals. Method: immunoSEQ multiplex PCR; TCRdb's copy keeps in-frame clones and lacks some. The data show roughly 1.5 million clones, nearly 99% seen once. Sequencing used naive CD4+ T cells sorted from blood. These TCRs come from a man in his thirties or forties in good health. Each CDR3 is given with its conserved first and last residue. Fields, in order: D gene, J gene, V gene, clone size, CDR3 DNA, CDR3 protein. A D gene is named only where the DNA matches it firmly. Some rows have no size entry. The others give once, few or many, or a class for an expanded clone.

D gene: .; J gene: TRBJ1-4; V gene: TRBV5-1; clone size: .; CDR3 DNA: TGCGCCAGCAGCGACGGGACACCGAATGAAAAACTGTTTTTT; CDR3 protein: CASSDGTPNEKLFF
D gene: TRBD1; J gene: TRBJ2-2; V gene: TRBV10-1; clone size: .; CDR3 DNA: TGCGCCAGCAGTGAGACGGCAGGGGGAATTTTCGGGGAGCTGTTTTTT; CDR3 protein: CASSETAGGIFGELFF
D gene: TRBD1; J gene: TRBJ1-1; V gene: TRBV9; clone size: .; CDR3 DNA: TGTGCCAGCAGCGTATCAACAGGGGTCCATGCCCACTTT; CDR3 protein: CASSVSTGVHAHF
D gene: .; J gene: TRBJ2-1; V gene: TRBV4-1; clone size: .; CDR3 DNA: TGCGCCAGCAGCCAATTGCCTAGCGATAGCTCCTACAATGAGCAGTTCTTC; CDR3 protein: CASSQLPSDSSYNEQFF
D gene: .; J gene: TRBJ2-1; V gene: TRBV10-3; clone size: .; CDR3 DNA: TGTGCCATCAGTGAGTCCCCCTACAATGAGCAGTTCTTC; CDR3 protein: CAISESPYNEQFF
D gene: .; J gene: TRBJ1-2; V gene: TRBV2; clone size: .; CDR3 DNA: TGTGCCAGCAGTGCCGGGGTTCACTATGGCTACACCTTC; CDR3 protein: CASSAGVHYGYTF
D gene: .; J gene: TRBJ1-4; V gene: TRBV28; clone size: .; CDR3 DNA: TGTGCCTCGCAGGAGAGTGAAAAACTGTTTTTT; CDR3 protein: CASQESEKLFF
D gene: .; J gene: TRBJ2-7; V gene: TRBV2; clone size: .; CDR3 DNA: TGTGCCAGCAGTGGACAGTTCAGCTCCTACGAGCAGTACTTC; CDR3 protein: CASSGQFSSYEQYF
D gene: .; J gene: TRBJ2-2; V gene: TRBV4-3; clone size: .; CDR3 DNA: TGCGCCAGCAGCCAAGATCGTAGAGGGAACACCGGGGAGCTGTTTTTT; CDR3 protein: CASSQDRRGNTGELFF
D gene: .; J gene: TRBJ1-1; V gene: TRBV10-3; clone size: .; CDR3 DNA: TGTGCCATCAGGCCCGGGGGTGAGAATGAAGCTTTCTTT; CDR3 protein: CAIRPGGENEAFF
D gene: .; J gene: TRBJ2-1; V gene: TRBV11-2; clone size: .; CDR3 DNA: TGTGCCAGCGTTCGGGGAGCGGAGCAATACAATGAGCAGTTCTTC; CDR3 protein: CASVRGAEQYNEQFF
D gene: .; J gene: TRBJ2-7; V gene: TRBV27; clone size: .; CDR3 DNA: TGTGCCAGCAGTTTACTGGCAGGGTCGAACGAGCAGTACTTC; CDR3 protein: CASSLLAGSNEQYF
D gene: .; J gene: TRBJ2-3; V gene: TRBV27; clone size: .; CDR3 DNA: TGTGCCAGCAGTTCACCGGCGGGGACTACAGATACGCAGTATTTT; CDR3 protein: CASSSPAGTTDTQYF
D gene: TRBD2; J gene: TRBJ2-1; V gene: TRBV7-8; clone size: once; CDR3 DNA: TGTGCCAGCAGCTTAGGGCCCGGGGGGGAGCAGTTCTTC; CDR3 protein: CASSLGPGGEQFF
D gene: .; J gene: TRBJ2-1; V gene: TRBV4-3; clone size: .; CDR3 DNA: TGCGCCAGCAGCCAAGAGGCGGGATTTTGGGTGAATGAGCAGTTCTTC; CDR3 protein: CASSQEAGFWVNEQFF
D gene: TRBD2; J gene: TRBJ2-1; V gene: TRBV7-9; clone size: .; CDR3 DNA: TGTGCCAGCAGCCCTCGGGCCGGGAGGGACAACAATGAGCAGTTCTTC; CDR3 protein: CASSPRAGRDNNEQFF
D gene: TRBD1; J gene: TRBJ2-3; V gene: TRBV7-2; clone size: .; CDR3 DNA: TGTGCCAGCAGCTCCGGACAGGACACAGATACGCAGTATTTT; CDR3 protein: CASSSGQDTDTQYF
D gene: .; J gene: TRBJ2-4; V gene: TRBV18; clone size: .; CDR3 DNA: TGTGCCAGCTCACTTGCGGCTTCTGGAAACATTCAGTACTTC; CDR3 protein: CASSLAASGNIQYF
D gene: .; J gene: TRBJ2-2; V gene: TRBV6-5; clone size: .; CDR3 DNA: TGTGCCAGCCGCCCCACCCGGGCCGGCGGGGAGCTGTTTTTT; CDR3 protein: CASRPTRAGGELFF
D gene: .; J gene: TRBJ2-3; V gene: TRBV9; clone size: .; CDR3 DNA: TGTGCCAGCAGCGTGGATAAGGACTCCTTTGGTACGCAGTATTTT; CDR3 protein: CASSVDKDSFGTQYF
D gene: TRBD1; J gene: TRBJ2-3; V gene: TRBV15; clone size: .; CDR3 DNA: TGTGCCACCAGCAGAGAAAGGACAGGGAGCACAGATACGCAGTATTTT; CDR3 protein: CATSRERTGSTDTQYF
D gene: TRBD1; J gene: TRBJ1-5; V gene: TRBV5-1; clone size: .; CDR3 DNA: TGCGCCAGCAGTCCCGGGGACAGGCCTAATCAGCCCCAGCATTTT; CDR3 protein: CASSPGDRPNQPQHF
D gene: TRBD2; J gene: TRBJ2-7; V gene: TRBV19; clone size: .; CDR3 DNA: TGTGCCAGTAGTACTTATAGCGGGACCATCTACGAGCAGTACTTC; CDR3 protein: CASSTYSGTIYEQYF
D gene: TRBD2; J gene: TRBJ2-2; V gene: TRBV18; clone size: .; CDR3 DNA: TGTGCCAGCTCCCCCCGGAGGAGCGGGAGGGGGAACACCGGGGAGCTGTTTTTT; CDR3 protein: CASSPRRSGRGNTGELFF
D gene: .; J gene: TRBJ2-2; V gene: TRBV18; clone size: .; CDR3 DNA: TGTGCCAGCTCACAAAGAATCGGACAGAACACCGGGGAGCTGTTTTTT; CDR3 protein: CASSQRIGQNTGELFF
D gene: TRBD2; J gene: TRBJ2-1; V gene: TRBV27; clone size: once; CDR3 DNA: TGTGCCAGCAGTTTCAGGACTAGCGCCGTCTCCTACAATGAGCAGTTCTTC; CDR3 protein: CASSFRTSAVSYNEQFF
D gene: .; J gene: TRBJ2-7; V gene: TRBV5-1; clone size: .; CDR3 DNA: TGCGCCAGCAGCTTGTTCGACCAGGGCTACGAGCAGTACTTC; CDR3 protein: CASSLFDQGYEQYF
D gene: .; J gene: TRBJ2-5; V gene: TRBV5-1; clone size: .; CDR3 DNA: TGCGCCAGCAACCCTCCTGGGGGGGGCGAGACCCAGTACTTC; CDR3 protein: CASNPPGGGETQYF
D gene: .; J gene: TRBJ2-5; V gene: TRBV14; clone size: .; CDR3 DNA: TGTGCCAGCAGCCAAAGGGGGGCGGTTGGAGAGACCCAGTACTTC; CDR3 protein: CASSQRGAVGETQYF
D gene: .; J gene: TRBJ1-1; V gene: TRBV10-3; clone size: once; CDR3 DNA: TGTGCCATCAGTGAGCAGGCCGACACTGAAGCTTTCTTT; CDR3 protein: CAISEQADTEAFF
D gene: TRBD1; J gene: TRBJ1-1; V gene: TRBV2; clone size: .; CDR3 DNA: TGTGCCAGCAGTATGGGACAGAAGAACACTGAAGCTTTCTTT; CDR3 protein: CASSMGQKNTEAFF
D gene: .; J gene: TRBJ1-5; V gene: TRBV5-1; clone size: .; CDR3 DNA: TGCGCCAGCAGCTTGGCCGGGAATAGCAATCAGCCCCAGCATTTT; CDR3 protein: CASSLAGNSNQPQHF
D gene: TRBD1; J gene: TRBJ2-3; V gene: TRBV12-5; clone size: once; CDR3 DNA: TGTGCTAGTGGTTCCCAGACAGGGGGGCCGCAGTATTTT; CDR3 protein: CASGSQTGGPQYF
D gene: TRBD1; J gene: TRBJ1-2; V gene: TRBV5-1; clone size: .; CDR3 DNA: TGCGCCAGCAGCTTTGAAACAGGGGGAGGCTACACCTTC; CDR3 protein: CASSFETGGGYTF
D gene: TRBD2; J gene: TRBJ2-5; V gene: TRBV5-4; clone size: .; CDR3 DNA: TGTGCCAGCAGCTTTCCCACAAGCGGGAGGGCCCGAGAGACCCAGTACTTC; CDR3 protein: CASSFPTSGRARETQYF
D gene: .; J gene: TRBJ2-7; V gene: TRBV7-8; clone size: .; CDR3 DNA: TGTGCCAGCAGCTATCTGGTAGAGGGTACAGGCGCTCGATACTTC; CDR3 protein: CASSYLVEGTGARYF
D gene: TRBD1; J gene: TRBJ2-7; V gene: TRBV28; clone size: .; CDR3 DNA: TGTGCCAGCAGACTCGACAGGGGATACGAGCAGTACTTC; CDR3 protein: CASRLDRGYEQYF
D gene: .; J gene: TRBJ2-5; V gene: TRBV4-1; clone size: .; CDR3 DNA: TGCGCCAGCAGCCCAGGGGTCCAGACGTCTAGCCAAGAGACCCAGTACTTC; CDR3 protein: CASSPGVQTSSQETQYF
D gene: .; J gene: TRBJ2-5; V gene: TRBV11-1; clone size: .; CDR3 DNA: TGTGCCAGCAGCTTCAACGCGCAAGAGACCCAGTACTTC; CDR3 protein: CASSFNAQETQYF
D gene: .; J gene: TRBJ2-1; V gene: TRBV7-9; clone size: .; CDR3 DNA: TGTGCCAGCAGCCCCTCGCGGTCGTACCAGCAGTTCTTC; CDR3 protein: CASSPSRSYQQFF
D gene: .; J gene: TRBJ2-1; V gene: TRBV11-3; clone size: .; CDR3 DNA: TGTGCCAGCAGCCACCAGAACAATGAGCAGTTCTTC; CDR3 protein: CASSHQNNEQFF
D gene: .; J gene: TRBJ1-1; V gene: TRBV30; clone size: .; CDR3 DNA: TGTGCCTGGAGTTCCAGCGGCGGCACTGAAGCTTTCTTT; CDR3 protein: CAWSSSGGTEAFF
D gene: .; J gene: TRBJ1-1; V gene: TRBV21-1; clone size: .; CDR3 DNA: TGTGCCAGCAGCAAAAATTTAGGTCAACATATGAACACTGAAGCTTTCTTT; CDR3 protein: CASSKNLGQHMNTEAFF
D gene: .; J gene: TRBJ2-2; V gene: TRBV7-3; clone size: .; CDR3 DNA: TGTGCCAGCAGCTTAATCGTGGGGGCGCGGAACACCGGGGAGCTGTTTTTT; CDR3 protein: CASSLIVGARNTGELFF
D gene: TRBD2; J gene: TRBJ2-7; V gene: TRBV19; clone size: .; CDR3 DNA: TGTGCCAGTAGCTCACTAGCGGGCTCTGCATACGAGCAGTACTTC; CDR3 protein: CASSSLAGSAYEQYF
D gene: TRBD2; J gene: TRBJ2-7; V gene: TRBV6-5; clone size: .; CDR3 DNA: TGTGCCAGCAGTTATCTAGCGGGGGACTTATACGAGCAGTACTTC; CDR3 protein: CASSYLAGDLYEQYF
D gene: .; J gene: TRBJ2-7; V gene: TRBV27; clone size: once; CDR3 DNA: TGTGCCAGCAGTTTTAACACAGGTGGGGTTTACGAGCAGTACTTC; CDR3 protein: CASSFNTGGVYEQYF
D gene: TRBD1; J gene: TRBJ1-1; V gene: TRBV30; clone size: .; CDR3 DNA: TGTGCCTGGAGTGTACGAGACAGGGCCAGGTTTTCTGAAGCTTTCTTT; CDR3 protein: CAWSVRDRARFSEAFF
D gene: .; J gene: TRBJ2-3; V gene: TRBV5-1; clone size: .; CDR3 DNA: TGCGCCAGCAGCCTTTTGAGAAGTACAGGGAGCACAGATACGCAGTATTTT; CDR3 protein: CASSLLRSTGSTDTQYF
D gene: .; J gene: TRBJ2-7; V gene: TRBV19; clone size: .; CDR3 DNA: TGTGCCAGTAGTTTAAGTCCGGTGGCGGTCGAGCAGTACTTC; CDR3 protein: CASSLSPVAVEQYF
D gene: .; J gene: TRBJ2-3; V gene: TRBV19; clone size: .; CDR3 DNA: TGTGCCAGTAGACTCACAGGGTGGGCAGATACGCAGTATTTT; CDR3 protein: CASRLTGWADTQYF
D gene: .; J gene: TRBJ2-7; V gene: TRBV6-6; clone size: .; CDR3 DNA: TGTGCCAGCAGTTACGCACGGGCTAGCTTAGGCCACGAGCAGTACTTC; CDR3 protein: CASSYARASLGHEQYF
D gene: .; J gene: TRBJ1-4; V gene: TRBV30; clone size: .; CDR3 DNA: TGTGCCTGGAGTCGGGGGAGTGGAGAAAAACTGTTTTTT; CDR3 protein: CAWSRGSGEKLFF
D gene: TRBD2; J gene: TRBJ2-1; V gene: TRBV20-1; clone size: .; CDR3 DNA: TGCAGCCTCCTAGCGGACAATGAGCAGTTCTTC; CDR3 protein: CSLLADNEQFF
D gene: .; J gene: TRBJ2-3; V gene: TRBV20-1; clone size: .; CDR3 DNA: TGCAGTGCTCGCTTATCAGATACGCAGTATTTT; CDR3 protein: CSARLSDTQYF
D gene: .; J gene: TRBJ2-1; V gene: TRBV5-4; clone size: .; CDR3 DNA: TGTGCCAGCAGCTTAGTAACGGGAAGGTACAATGAGCAGTTCTTC; CDR3 protein: CASSLVTGRYNEQFF
D gene: TRBD1; J gene: TRBJ2-1; V gene: TRBV7-6; clone size: .; CDR3 DNA: TGTGCCAGCAGCTTAGCGTTGGGGACAGGGTACAATGAGCAGTTCTTC; CDR3 protein: CASSLALGTGYNEQFF